The clone carrying this T cell receptor beta chain was detected ten times or more. What it recognizes is unknown. The sample comes from a study of regulatory T cells in long-lasting Graves disease. Whole-study findings and limits: The small sample size may have reduced accuracy.

Combining iRepertoire HTBI primers with Arm-PCR of CDR3 regions, the authors built TCR beta libraries. TCRdb independently ran MiXCR on the multiplex PCR reads; one entry per CDR3 protein. The table shows hundreds of thousands of distinct CDR3 sequences, with roughly 16% occurring only once. Documented time point: newly diagnosed GD, antithyroid drugs for less than 3 months. TCR sequences were obtained from RNA taken from PBMCs. This receptor was taken from a female donor with Graves disease. Sequencing used peripheral blood mononuclear cells (PBMCs), obtained at new diagnosis, from a patient treated with antithyroid drugs.

CDR3 loop: CASSQTASISNQPQHF. CDR3 in DNA: TGTGCCAGCAGCCAGACAGCGTCGATTAGCAATCAGCCCCAGCATTTT. J is TRBJ1-5 and V is TRBV3-1; TRBD1 is a possible D gene (5 bases). The CDR3 covers 16 residues. Trimming removed 3 bases from V and 0 bases from J, with 12 bases in between. The germline V gene has CDR1 LGHDT and CDR2 YNNKEL (reference sequence).